Listed here are 23 T cell receptor beta chains from one sample, sequenced in a study of radiotherapy plus CTLA-4 blockade in lung cancer. Generated by immunoSEQ multiplex PCR, the TCRdb table keeps only in-frame clones and is missing some. Altogether 50,000 or so clones are present, approximately 79% being singletons, with the ten largest covering under 3.5%. The material sequenced was peripheral blood, taken from a patient treated with radiotherapy plus ipilimumab. The receptors here all came from a human donor with non-small cell lung cancer who had a partial response to radiotherapy plus ipilimumab.

This chain uses TRBV7-9 with TRBJ1-1, with 7 bases matching TRBD1. The germline gives CDR1 SEHNR, CDR2 FQNEAQ (reference sequence). With 5 bases clipped from V and 10 bases from J, the junction kept 10 bases outside the gene matches. The CDR3 is made up of 13 amino acids. The CDR3 spells CASSATGAGGAFF. The CDR3 nucleotides are TGTGCCAGCAGCGCCACAGGGGCCGGGGGAGCTTTCTTT.

The J gene is TRBJ1-2, the V gene TRBV6-1; D is possibly TRBD1 (5 bases). The ends were cut back, 2 bases at V and 8 bases at J, with 12 bases in the middle. This CDR3 has 13 residues. Germline V gene lookup returns CDR1 MNHNS and CDR2 SASEGT. CDR3 residues: CASSEYGGMGYTF. The DNA of the CDR3 is TGTGCCAGCAGTGAATACGGGGGAATGGGCTACACCTTC.

V gene TRBV11-2 combines with J gene TRBJ2-7; TRBD2 is a possible D gene (6 bases). The V and J ends lost 1 base and 3 bases respectively, with 10 bases between them. The CDR3 is 14 amino acids. Per the germline V gene, CDR1 is SGHAT and CDR2 is FQNNGV. The CDR3 here is CASSLGLGGYEQYF. The CDR3 nucleotides read TGTGCCAGCAGCTTAGGCCTCGGGGGCTACGAGCAGTACTTC.

V usage is TRBV7-3 and J usage is TRBJ2-3; 8 nucleotides align to TRBD2. The V and J ends lost 5 bases and 2 bases, in that order; junction bases with no gene match: 12. The CDR3 length is 17 residues. The V gene's germline CDR1 is SGHTA and CDR2 FQGTGA. The DNA of the CDR3 is TGTGCCAGCAGCCCAGGACTGAGCGGGGGTGACACAGATACGCAGTATTTT. It specifies CASSPGLSGGDTDTQYF.

The chain combines TRBV4-3 with TRBJ2-6, with D tentatively TRBD1 (5 bases). CDR3 length: 16 amino acids. The V end lost 1 base, the J end lost 1 base, and 8 bases lay between the germline ends. Germline assignment: CDR1 LGHNA and CDR2 YSLEER. The CDR3 DNA reads TGCGCCAGCAGCCAAGTCACAGGATCTGGGGCCAACGTCCTGACTTTC. This gives the protein CASSQVTGSGANVLTF.

The chain has TRBV4-1 and TRBJ2-3; unclear D gene. Trimming shortened V by 0 bases and J by 5 bases, and 6 bases separated the two germline ends. The CDR3 runs to 13 residues. CDR1 is MGHRA, CDR2 YSYEKL, per germline. The CDR3 DNA reads TGCGCCAGCAGCCAAGATCCCATAGATACGCAGTATTTT. Translating gives CASSQDPIDTQYF.

The gene calls are TRBV7-8 and TRBJ2-7; 9 nucleotides line up with TRBD1. V gave up 0 bases and J gave up 4 bases; unmatched junction bases: 4. The CDR3 is 15 amino acids. Germline-derived CDR1 and CDR2 are SGHVS and FQNEAQ. CDR3 sequence: CASSLAGQGSYEQYF. The CDR3 nucleotides are TGTGCCAGCAGCTTAGCCGGACAGGGGAGTTACGAGCAGTACTTC.

The J gene is TRBJ1-2, the V gene TRBV18; D gene ambiguous. Germline V CDR1 and CDR2: KGHSH, LQKENI. The CDR3 runs to 14 residues. The V end lost 3 bases, the J end lost 1 base, and 9 bases lay between the germline ends. The CDR3 is CASSPETFNYGYTF. In nucleotides, the CDR3 is TGTGCCAGCTCACCTGAGACATTTAACTATGGCTACACCTTC. Complete variable domain (other parts from reference TRBV18 and TRBJ1-2): NAGVMQNPRHLVRRRGQEARLRCSPMKGHSHVYWYRQLPEEGLKFMVYLQKENIIDESGMPKERFSAEFPKEGPSILRIQQVVRGDSAAYFCASSPETFNYGYTFGSGTRLTVV.

The rearrangement links TRBV6-1 to TRBJ1-6, with D possibly being TRBD1 (6 bases). Trimming took 0 bases from V and 9 from J, leaving 15 bases between them. The germline V gene has CDR1 MNHNS and CDR2 SASEGT. The CDR3 contains 16 residues. This CDR3 is CASSEALVDSRSPLHF. CDR3 DNA sequence: TGTGCCAGCAGTGAAGCTCTTGTGGACAGTCGTTCACCCCTCCACTTT.

V usage is TRBV2 and J usage is TRBJ1-4; the D gene is possibly TRBD1 (6 bases). Germline assignment: CDR1 SNHLY and CDR2 FYNNEI. V shed 7 bases and J shed 2 bases, with 14 bases lying between them. This CDR3 comprises 15 residues. The CDR3 DNA sequence: TGTGCCAGCACCGAGGGCAGGGGCACTAATGAAAAACTGTTTTTT. Its translation is CASTEGRGTNEKLFF.

V usage is TRBV2 and J usage is TRBJ2-6, with D possibly being TRBD1 (6 bases). The V end was cut by 4 bases, the J end by 0 bases, with 7 bases between. Germline V gives CDR1 SNHLY, CDR2 FYNNEI. The CDR3 covers 15 residues. The DNA of the CDR3 is TGTGCCAGCAGTGGAGGGGGCTCTGGGGCCAACGTCCTGACTTTC. This sequence encodes CASSGGGSGANVLTF.

V is TRBV2 and J is TRBJ2-6; no clear D. Germline V CDR1 and CDR2: SNHLY, FYNNEI. The CDR3 is made up of 15 amino acids. Trimming took off 3 bases at V and 1 base at J, with 7 bases between the two ends. The CDR3 spells CASSDWASGANVLTF. CDR3 nucleotide sequence: TGTGCCAGCAGTGATTGGGCTTCTGGGGCCAACGTCCTGACTTTC.

J is TRBJ1-4 and V is TRBV7-9; a possible D gene is TRBD1 (6 bases). The germline V gene has CDR1 SEHNR and CDR2 FQNEAQ (reference sequence). This CDR3 comprises 16 residues. Trimming removed 0 bases at V and 3 bases at J, with 11 bases between. The CDR3 nucleotides read TGTGCCAGCAGCTTAGCAGCGGCAGGGGCTAATGAAAAACTGTTTTTT. Its protein product is CASSLAAAGANEKLFF.

This clone was counted only a few times. The CDR3 region has the DNA TGTGCCAGCAGCTTAGCGGGGGGCGATTACAATGAGCAGTTCTTC. It encodes CASSLAGGDYNEQFF. The chain couples TRBV5-4 to TRBJ2-1; 9 bases map to TRBD2. This CDR3 comprises 15 residues. Trimming at V came to 2 bases and at J to 4 bases, leaving 4 bases not matched to a gene. CDR1 is SGHNT and CDR2 is YYREEE in the germline V gene (reference sequence).

The J gene is TRBJ2-3, the V gene TRBV5-4; 8 positions match TRBD1. The V gene's germline CDR1 is SGHNT and CDR2 YYREEE (reference sequence). Unmatched junction bases numbered 6, after V lost 3 bases and J lost 0 bases. The CDR3 is made up of 16 amino acids. The CDR3 loop reads CASSSKGTGSTDTQYF. For the CDR3, the DNA is TGTGCCAGCAGCTCCAAAGGGACAGGAAGCACAGATACGCAGTATTTT.

The CDR3 region has the DNA TGTGCCAGCAGCTTGGGACCAGGGGGAAGAATCTACGAGCAGTACTTC. It is translated as CASSLGPGGRIYEQYF. The chain combines TRBV5-5 with TRBJ2-7, with TRBD1 identical over 7 bases. Germline CDR1 and CDR2: SGHKS and YYEKEE (reference sequence). The J segment lost 3 bases and the V segment lost 0 bases, leaving 9 bases of the junction unmatched. This CDR3 has 16 amino acids.

CDR3 nucleotides: TGCGCCAGCAGCTTGGCCGGTCAGGGAAGCACCGGGGAGCTGTTTTTT. Amino acids: CASSLAGQGSTGELFF. The chain links TRBV5-1 to TRBJ2-2; possibly TRBD1 for D (5 bases). Germline V gives CDR1 SGHRS, CDR2 YFSETQ. The CDR3 has 16 amino acids. Trimming pared 0 bases from V and 4 bases from J, leaving 13 bases between.

The chain has TRBV6-5 and TRBJ1-6; 7 nucleotides agree with TRBD1. Germline V gene lookup returns CDR1 MNHEY and CDR2 SVGAGI. Trimming removed 9 bases from V and 7 bases from J; junction bases left unmatched: 6. The CDR3 contains 13 residues. The CDR3 here is CASRDSPNSPLHF. The DNA for the CDR3 is TGTGCCAGTCGGGACAGTCCAAATTCACCCCTCCACTTT.

V is TRBV19 and J is TRBJ2-2; 10 nucleotides align to TRBD1. The CDR3 sequence is 15 residues long. With V trimmed by 4 bases and J by 7 bases, 6 bases remained unmatched. Germline loops: CDR1 LNHDA, CDR2 SQIVND (reference sequence). CDR3 region: CASSTRQGASGELFF. CDR3 coding DNA: TGTGCCAGTAGTACGAGACAGGGGGCGAGCGGGGAGCTGTTTTTT.

The rearrangement joins TRBV6-1 to TRBJ2-1; a possible D gene is TRBD2 (6 bases). Germline CDR1 is MNHNS and CDR2 is SASEGT. Trimming removed 8 bases from V and 0 bases from J, with 14 bases in between. CDR3 length: 15 amino acids. The CDR3 DNA reads as TGTGCCAGCGACCGGGACGGGAGCTCCTACAATGAGCAGTTCTTC. Protein sequence: CASDRDGSSYNEQFF.

V usage is TRBV6-5 and J usage is TRBJ1-2; D perhaps matches TRBD1 (5 bases). There are 13 residues in the CDR3. V lost 2 bases, J lost 7 bases, and 11 bases lay in between. Germline V gene sequence: CDR1 MNHEY, CDR2 SVGAGI. In nucleotides, the CDR3 is TGTGCCAGCAGTTACGGAGGGGAGGGTGGCTACACCTTC. Protein: CASSYGGEGGYTF.

The V and J genes are TRBV27 and TRBJ1-1, with TRBD1 identical over 7 bases. The CDR3 spans 15 residues. Per germline, CDR1 MNHEY and CDR2 SMNVEV (reference sequence). Trimming took 4 bases from V and 5 from J; bases not matched to a gene: 10. CDR3 sequence reads: CASSSYTGAATEAFF. For the CDR3, the DNA is TGTGCCAGCAGTTCCTACACAGGGGCCGCAACTGAAGCTTTCTTT.

A few counts support this clone. J is TRBJ2-1 and V is TRBV5-1, with 9 bases aligning to TRBD2. With V trimmed by 0 bases and J by 8 bases, 6 bases remained unmatched. Germline-derived CDR1 and CDR2 are SGHRS and YFSETQ. The CDR3 runs to 15 residues. CDR3 in amino acids: CASSLVSLAGYEQFF. CDR3 nucleotide sequence: TGCGCCAGCAGCTTGGTATCACTAGCGGGTTATGAGCAGTTCTTC.